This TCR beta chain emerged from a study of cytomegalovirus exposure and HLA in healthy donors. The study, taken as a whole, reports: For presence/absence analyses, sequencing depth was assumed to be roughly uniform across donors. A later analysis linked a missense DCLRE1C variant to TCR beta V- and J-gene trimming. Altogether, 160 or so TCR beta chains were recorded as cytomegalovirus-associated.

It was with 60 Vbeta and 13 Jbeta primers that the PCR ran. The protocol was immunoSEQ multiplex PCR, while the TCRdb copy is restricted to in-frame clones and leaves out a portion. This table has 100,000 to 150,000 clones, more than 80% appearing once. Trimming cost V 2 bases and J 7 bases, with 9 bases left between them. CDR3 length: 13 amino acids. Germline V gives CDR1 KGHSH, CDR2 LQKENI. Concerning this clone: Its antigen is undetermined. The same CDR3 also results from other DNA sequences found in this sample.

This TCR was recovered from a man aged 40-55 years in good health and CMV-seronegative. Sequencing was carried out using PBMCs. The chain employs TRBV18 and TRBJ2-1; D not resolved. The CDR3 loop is CASSPSSPNEQFF. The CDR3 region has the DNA TGTGCCAGCTCACCATCCAGTCCTAATGAGCAGTTCTTC.